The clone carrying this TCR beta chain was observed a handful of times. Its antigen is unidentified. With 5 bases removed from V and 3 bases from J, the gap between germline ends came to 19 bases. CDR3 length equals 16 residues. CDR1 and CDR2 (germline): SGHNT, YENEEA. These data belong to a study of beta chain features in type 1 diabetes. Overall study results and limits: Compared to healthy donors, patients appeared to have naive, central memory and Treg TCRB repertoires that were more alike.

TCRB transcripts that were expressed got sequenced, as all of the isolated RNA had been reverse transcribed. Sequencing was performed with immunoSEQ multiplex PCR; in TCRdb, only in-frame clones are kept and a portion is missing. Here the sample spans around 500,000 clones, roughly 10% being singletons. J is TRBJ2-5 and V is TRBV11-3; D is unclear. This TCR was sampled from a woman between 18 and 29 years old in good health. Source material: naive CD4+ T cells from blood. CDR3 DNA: TGTGCCAGCAGCCAGAGTTTTCGGGCAGACAAAGAGACCCAGTACTTC. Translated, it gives CASSQSFRADKETQYF.